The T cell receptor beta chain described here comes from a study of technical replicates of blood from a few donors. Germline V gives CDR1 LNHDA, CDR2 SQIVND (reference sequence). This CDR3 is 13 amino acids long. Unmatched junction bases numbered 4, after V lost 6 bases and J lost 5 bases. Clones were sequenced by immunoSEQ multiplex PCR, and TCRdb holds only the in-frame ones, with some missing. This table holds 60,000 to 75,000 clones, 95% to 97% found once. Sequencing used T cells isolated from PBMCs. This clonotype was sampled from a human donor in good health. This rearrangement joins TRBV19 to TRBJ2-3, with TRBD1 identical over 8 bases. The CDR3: CASRIQGGDTQYF. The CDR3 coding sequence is TGTGCCAGTAGGATACAGGGGGGAGATACGCAGTATTTT.